These T cell receptor beta chains were read from a single sample in a study of blood T cell repertoires in COVID-19. Repertoires were generated with immunoSEQ multiplex PCR, while TCRdb's copy carries only in-frame clones and drops some. This table holds roughly 260,000 clones, around 90% found once. Input material: peripheral blood. Receptors were obtained from a person aged 18-35 years with COVID-19, enrolled during active disease. CDR3s include the opening cysteine and the closing phenylalanine or tryptophan. Each record gives: D gene, clone size, J gene, V gene, CDR3 DNA, CDR3 protein. D genes are given only for firm matches. Size tells how often a clone was seen (once, few, many) or the class of an expanded clone, and some rows leave it out.

d_gene: TRBD1
abundance: once
j_gene: TRBJ2-5
v_gene: TRBV9
CDR3nt: TGTGCCAGCAGCGCAGGGACAGCACAAGAGACCCAGTACTTC
CDR3aa: CASSAGTAQETQYF

d_gene: TRBD1
abundance: .
j_gene: TRBJ1-1
v_gene: TRBV5-6
CDR3nt: TGTGCCAGCAGCTGGGGACAGGGAGAAGCTTTCTTT
CDR3aa: CASSWGQGEAFF

d_gene: .
abundance: .
j_gene: TRBJ2-1
v_gene: TRBV9
CDR3nt: TGTGCCAGCAGCGTAGAGGAGTTTGGGGCGAGCTCCTACAATGAGCAGTTCTTC
CDR3aa: CASSVEEFGASSYNEQFF

d_gene: .
abundance: .
j_gene: TRBJ2-1
v_gene: TRBV7-9
CDR3nt: TGTGCCAGCAGCCCCGATGGAAGGCGGGAGCAGTTCTTC
CDR3aa: CASSPDGRREQFF

d_gene: .
abundance: .
j_gene: TRBJ2-1
v_gene: TRBV14
CDR3nt: TGTGCCAGCAGCCAAGGTAACAGTTTGGTGGATGAGCAGTTCTTC
CDR3aa: CASSQGNSLVDEQFF

d_gene: .
abundance: .
j_gene: TRBJ2-7
v_gene: TRBV18
CDR3nt: TGTGCCAGCTCACCGACAGGCTACTACGAGCAGTACTTC
CDR3aa: CASSPTGYYEQYF

d_gene: .
abundance: .
j_gene: TRBJ1-1
v_gene: TRBV7-8
CDR3nt: TGTGCCAGCAGCCCCCCTTCGAGTTGGGTCGGACAGAACACTGAAGCTTTCTTT
CDR3aa: CASSPPSSWVGQNTEAFF

d_gene: TRBD2
abundance: .
j_gene: TRBJ2-3
v_gene: TRBV11-3
CDR3nt: TGTGCCAGCAGCCCCGGGACTAGCGGGAGGAAAGGTGGCACAGATACGCAGTATTTT
CDR3aa: CASSPGTSGRKGGTDTQYF

d_gene: TRBD1
abundance: .
j_gene: TRBJ2-2
v_gene: TRBV29-1
CDR3nt: TGCAGCGTTGAAGAAAGGCCAGGGGGCACCGGGGAGCTGTTTTTT
CDR3aa: CSVEERPGGTGELFF

d_gene: .
abundance: .
j_gene: TRBJ1-5
v_gene: TRBV7-6
CDR3nt: TGTGCCAGCAGCTTTTGTTCTCGGTATTCCGGCAATCAGCCCCAGCATTTT
CDR3aa: CASSFCSRYSGNQPQHF

d_gene: .
abundance: .
j_gene: TRBJ2-7
v_gene: TRBV15
CDR3nt: TGTGCCACCAGCGAGCCGGGACTTACCTACGAGCAGTACTTC
CDR3aa: CATSEPGLTYEQYF

d_gene: TRBD2
abundance: once
j_gene: TRBJ2-5
v_gene: TRBV15
CDR3nt: TGTGCCACCAGCAGTAGCGGGAGTGAGACCCAGTACTTC
CDR3aa: CATSSSGSETQYF

d_gene: .
abundance: .
j_gene: TRBJ1-1
v_gene: TRBV6-2/TRBV6-3
CDR3nt: TGTGCCAGCAGCCGCACCAGGAACACGCCTGAAGCTTTCTTT
CDR3aa: CASSRTRNTPEAFF

d_gene: TRBD1
abundance: .
j_gene: TRBJ1-4
v_gene: TRBV6-6
CDR3nt: TGTGCCAGCAGTTACTCCGGGACAGGGATTTTTTTT
CDR3aa: CASSYSGTGIFF

d_gene: .
abundance: .
j_gene: TRBJ2-7
v_gene: TRBV5-1
CDR3nt: TGCGCCAGCAGCTTTCCCGGGTACGAGCAGTACTTC
CDR3aa: CASSFPGYEQYF

d_gene: TRBD2
abundance: .
j_gene: TRBJ2-1
v_gene: TRBV2
CDR3nt: TGTGCCAGCAGTGAAACTAGCGGGGACTATTACAATGAGCAGTTCTTC
CDR3aa: CASSETSGDYYNEQFF

d_gene: .
abundance: .
j_gene: TRBJ2-1
v_gene: TRBV19
CDR3nt: TGTGCCAGTAGTGGAGGTTACAATGAGCAGTTCTTC
CDR3aa: CASSGGYNEQFF

d_gene: TRBD2
abundance: .
j_gene: TRBJ2-7
v_gene: TRBV7-2
CDR3nt: TGTGCCAGCAGCTTAGCGGGGTCTAGCGGGGTCAGCTCCTACGAGCAGTACTTC
CDR3aa: CASSLAGSSGVSSYEQYF